These 25 T cell receptor beta chains were all obtained from the same sample, sequenced in a study of metastatic and nonmetastatic thyroid tumors. TCRdb re-called the PCR reads with MiXCR. The sample holds about 21,000 clones; about 25% are singletons and the top ten take approximately 20%. No treatment had been given to any patient before thyroid surgery. Sequences were obtained from blood. These receptors were taken from a female donor with papillary thyroid cancer or a benign thyroid nodule (not recorded which). Some clones in this sample may be carry-over from other donors' samples.

This clone is classed as medium-sized. The chain is built from TRBV11-1 and TRBJ2-1; unclear D gene. The CDR3 extends over 14 amino acids. The germline gives CDR1 SGHAT, CDR2 FQDESV (reference sequence). V was trimmed by 5 bases and J by 4 bases, leaving 12 bases between them. CDR3 DNA: TGTGCCAGCAGCGACCTTTACCTTTACAATGAGCAGTTCTTC. Its protein product is CASSDLYLYNEQFF.

The V and J genes are TRBV6-1 and TRBJ2-7, with 7 bases identical to TRBD2. V dropped 4 bases and J dropped 0; count of bases not matched to a gene: 6. CDR3 length equals 15 residues. Germline-derived CDR1 and CDR2 are MNHNS and SASEGT. CDR3 in DNA: TGTGCCAGCAGTGGTCTAGCGGTCTTCTCCTACGAGCAGTACTTC. The encoded protein is CASSGLAVFSYEQYF.

This clone has at least ten counts. J is TRBJ1-1 and V is TRBV10-2; 7 nucleotides align to TRBD1. CDR3 length: 13 amino acids. The V and J ends lost 10 bases and 4 bases, in that order; junction bases with no gene match: 9. The V gene's germline CDR1 is WSHSY and CDR2 SAAADI. The CDR3 coding sequence is TGCGCCACCCTACAGGGGCTTGGCACTGAAGCTTTCTTT. Its protein is CATLQGLGTEAFF.

This clone was observed at least ten times. CDR3 sequence reads: CASRPSGGGHQPQHF. The CDR3 DNA reads TGTGCCAGCAGGCCCTCGGGGGGGGGCCATCAGCCCCAGCATTTT. J is TRBJ1-5 and V is TRBV28; TRBD1 might be the D (6 bases). Germline V CDR1 and CDR2: MDHEN, SYDVKM. V was pared by 6 bases and J by 5 bases, with 17 bases between. This CDR3 spans 15 amino acids.

As concerns this clone: The conserved final phenylalanine or tryptophan is absent from the CDR3, which likely points to a read error. No DNA is shown, since the ends of the CDR3 on it are uncertain; the CDR3 is the one TCRdb lists. This chain links TRBV7-3 with TRBJ1-6; the table assigns TRBD1, which was not confirmed against the DNA. The CDR3 length is 9 residues, termini included. The germline gives CDR1 SGHTA, CDR2 FQGTGA. The chain's CDR3 is CASSYPRRT.

The chain joins TRBV5-1 to TRBJ2-2; 9 positions match TRBD1. Germline trimming cut 3 bases from V and 3 bases from J; bases unmatched to any gene: 3. This CDR3 contains 15 residues. CDR1 is SGHRS and CDR2 is YFSETQ in the germline V gene. In nucleotides, the CDR3 is TGCGCCAGCAGCTGGGGACAGGGAGACACCGGGGAGCTGTTTTTT. This translates into CASSWGQGDTGELFF.

Note on this clone: In this CDR3 the conserved last residue, phenylalanine or tryptophan, is missing, so a read error is likely. The chain couples TRBV5-6 to TRBJ1-1; no clear D gene. Trimming took 0 bases from V and 8 from J, leaving 11 bases between them. Per the germline V gene, CDR1 is SGHDT and CDR2 is YYEEEE. The CDR3 sequence is 13 residues long. CDR3 in amino acids: CASSLADWVEAFL. In nucleotides, the CDR3 is TGTGCCAGCAGCTTGGCCGATTGGGTCGAAGCTTTCTTG.

This clone counts as medium-sized (0.01 to 0.1%). Germline and junction disagree at one end, which may indicate a read error. V gene TRBV2 combines with J gene TRBJ1-5; D unresolved. The CDR3 spans 15 residues. The germline V gene encodes CDR1 SNHLY and CDR2 FYNNEI. Here the CDR3 reads CASRSGFVLGQPQHF. DNA of the CDR3: TGTGCCAGTAGATCTGGGTTTGTTCTAGGTCAGCCTCAGCATTTT.

This clone has ten or more counts. The chain recombines TRBV6-1 with TRBJ1-1; D ambiguous. This CDR3 spans 12 amino acids. Germline loops: CDR1 MNHNS, CDR2 SASEGT. V lost 3 bases, J lost 10 bases, and 12 bases lay in between. The CDR3 region has the DNA TGTGCCAGCAGTGACATTACAGCTGCAGCTTTCTTT. This gives the protein CASSDITAAAFF.

This clone is judged medium-sized. The chain uses TRBV11-1 and TRBJ2-7; D perhaps matches TRBD1 (5 bases). CDR1 SGHAT and CDR2 FQDESV come from the germline V gene (reference sequence). This CDR3 is 14 amino acids long. With 7 bases removed from V and 0 bases from J, the gap between germline ends came to 13 bases. Written as DNA, the CDR3 is TGTGCCAGCACGTTGACAGAAAGCTCCTACGAGCAGTACTTC. It yields the protein CASTLTESSYEQYF.

This clone was detected ten times or more. The CDR3 DNA sequence: TGTGCCAGCAGTCTCGACCGGGACAACAATGAGCAGTTCTTC. This codes for CASSLDRDNNEQFF. The chain uses TRBV27 and TRBJ2-1; D may be TRBD1 (6 bases). The V end was cut by 5 bases, the J end by 5 bases, with 13 bases between. Germline V gene data show CDR1 as MNHEY and CDR2 as SMNVEV (reference sequence). This CDR3 is 14 amino acids long.

The chain joins TRBV20-1 to TRBJ1-2; 9 bases align to TRBD1. From germline, CDR1 is DFQATT and CDR2 SNEGSKA (reference sequence). The CDR3 loop spans 18 amino acids. J lost 2 bases, V lost 3 bases, and 16 bases had no gene match. This CDR3 is CSARVGQGPDIPNYGYTF. In DNA, the CDR3 is TGCAGTGCTAGGGTGGGACAGGGCCCCGATATTCCAAACTATGGCTACACCTTC.

This clone occurred a few times. V gene TRBV28 combines with J gene TRBJ2-2; 9 bases match TRBD2. The V segment lost 5 bases and the J segment 7 bases; nucleotides outside the gene matches: 5. Looked up from germline, CDR1 is MDHEN and CDR2 is SYDVKM. CDR3 length: 14 amino acids. CDR3 protein: CASSRTSASGELFF. CDR3 bases: TGTGCCAGCAGTCGGACTAGCGCAAGCGGGGAGCTGTTTTTT. Combining the CDR3 with reference TRBV28 and TRBJ2-2 gives the whole variable domain DVKVTQSSRYLVKRTGEKVFLECVQDMDHENMFWYRQDPGLGLRLIYFSYDVKMKEKGDIPEGYSVSREKKERFSLILESASTNQTSMYLCASSRTSASGELFFGEGSRLTVL.

This clone was counted ten times or more. This could be a read error, since a much larger clone is one nucleotide away. V and J are TRBV20-1 and TRBJ2-2, with D tentatively TRBD1 (5 bases). The CDR3 is made up of 13 amino acids. Trimming took 3 bases from V and 4 from J, leaving 9 bases between them. CDR1 and CDR2 from the germline V gene are DFQATT and SNEGSKA (reference sequence). DNA for the CDR3: TGCAGTGCTAGGACAGCGAGCACCGGGGAGCTGTTTTTT. Its translation is CSARTASTGELFF.

This clone was counted many times. The chain combines TRBV30 with TRBJ1-4; 7 bases are a match to TRBD1. Germline CDR1 is GTSNPN and CDR2 is SVGIG (reference sequence). After removal of 5 bases from V and 8 bases from J, the junction contained 14 bases not matched to a gene. The CDR3 is made up of 15 amino acids. CDR3 sequence: CAWWTPTGEVEKLFF. In DNA, the CDR3 is TGTGCCTGGTGGACACCTACAGGGGAAGTAGAAAAACTGTTTTTT.

This chain joins TRBV30 and TRBJ1-2; D perhaps matches TRBD1 (6 bases). Trimming removed 2 bases at V and 4 bases at J, with 17 bases between. Germline V gene lookup returns CDR1 GTSNPN and CDR2 SVGIG (reference sequence). This CDR3 has 15 amino acids. CDR3 nucleotides: TGTGCCTGGAGTCCTTCCACAGGGCTCTTCTATGGCTACACCTTC. It specifies CAWSPSTGLFYGYTF.

The chain joins TRBV4-1 to TRBJ1-1, with no clear D. Germline lookup yields CDR1 MGHRA and CDR2 YSYEKL. Between the trimmed V and J ends, which lost 0 bases and 10 bases, there was a span of 12 bases. There are 13 residues in the CDR3. CDR3 loop: CASSQDNTVAAFF. The CDR3 coding sequence is TGCGCCAGCAGCCAAGATAATACAGTAGCAGCTTTCTTT.

This clone counts as medium-sized. CDR3 sequence reads: CASSLLAGDGNQPQHF. The DNA for the CDR3 is TGTGCCAGCAGCTTGTTGGCCGGGGATGGCAATCAGCCCCAGCATTTT. The gene calls are TRBV7-8 and TRBJ1-5; D uncertain. The germline V gene has CDR1 SGHVS and CDR2 FQNEAQ. Trimming left V 3 bases short and J 2 bases short, with 14 bases between. The CDR3 is made up of 16 amino acids.

The table lists this clone with a few counts. The chain employs TRBV6-1 and TRBJ2-1, with 12 bases matching TRBD2. The ends lost 8 bases at V and 9 bases at J; junction bases unmatched: 8. This CDR3 is built from 14 residues. Germline CDR1 is MNHNS and CDR2 is SASEGT. The CDR3 loop is CASRGTSGRSEQFF. CDR3 DNA sequence: TGTGCCAGCCGGGGCACTAGCGGGAGGAGTGAGCAGTTCTTC.

Many counts were recorded for this clone. This rearrangement joins TRBV28 to TRBJ2-5; 7 positions agree with TRBD1. The CDR3 covers 12 residues. Trimming removed 2 bases from V and 9 bases from J; junction bases left unmatched: 3. Germline values: CDR1 MDHEN, CDR2 SYDVKM. CDR3 residues: CASSLPQGAQYF. CDR3 nucleotide sequence: TGTGCCAGCAGTTTACCTCAGGGGGCCCAGTACTTC.

The rearrangement joins TRBV7-3 to TRBJ2-1; TRBD2 agrees at 9 bases. The V gene end was trimmed by 1 base and the J gene end by 0 bases; junction bases not matched to a gene: 1. The CDR3 loop spans 16 amino acids. Germline V gene data show CDR1 as SGHTA and CDR2 as FQGTGA. The CDR3 is CASSLMGLASYNEQFF. CDR3 coding DNA: TGTGCCAGCAGCTTAATGGGACTAGCCTCCTACAATGAGCAGTTCTTC.

The chain uses TRBV9 and TRBJ1-1, with D possibly being TRBD1 (5 bases). V lost 0 bases and J 3 bases, leaving 6 bases between the germline ends. Germline loops: CDR1 SGDLS, CDR2 YYNGEE. The CDR3 is 13 amino acids. The CDR3 DNA sequence: TGTGCCAGCAGCGTAGGAGGGGACACTGAAGCTTTCTTT. The encoded protein is CASSVGGDTEAFF.

In this sample, this clone is medium-sized. The gene calls are TRBV5-1 and TRBJ2-7, with D perhaps matching TRBD2 (6 bases). In germline, CDR1 is SGHRS, CDR2 YFSETQ. The CDR3 runs 14 residues. Trimming cost V 2 bases and J 3 bases, with 12 bases left between them. The DNA for the CDR3 is TGCGCCAGCAGCTTTCTAGCGAACGACTACGAGCAGTACTTC. It codes for CASSFLANDYEQYF.

Only a few counts were recorded for this clone. The CDR3 DNA reads TGTGCCAGCAGCCAGGGACTAGCGGGGGAACTCTATGAGCAGTTCTTC. Protein sequence: CASSQGLAGELYEQFF. The V gene is TRBV6-2 or TRBV6-3, the J gene TRBJ2-1; TRBD2 agrees at 14 bases. This CDR3 is built from 16 residues. Looked up from germline, CDR1 is MNHEY and CDR2 is SVGEGT. V lost 6 bases, J lost 8 bases, and 9 bases stayed unmatched.

This clone is deemed medium-sized. The J gene is TRBJ1-5, the V gene TRBV11-2; D perhaps matches TRBD1 (5 bases). Germline V gene lookup returns CDR1 SGHAT and CDR2 FQNNGV. V was clipped by 0 bases and J by 0 bases, with 18 bases between them. CDR3 size: 19 residues. This CDR3 is CASSLEGEVLGFSNQPQHF. CDR3 in DNA: TGTGCCAGCAGCTTAGAAGGGGAAGTTTTGGGGTTTAGCAATCAGCCCCAGCATTTT.